The rows below give T cell receptor beta chains drawn from one sample of a study of monozygotic twins with cystic fibrosis. Assay used: immunoSEQ multiplex PCR; TCRdb lists only in-frame clones, some missing. The repertoire consists of over a thousand clones, with approximately 95% occurring once and the leading ten covering about 3.3%. Sequenced material: blood. These receptors all come from a boy aged 5 to 17 with cystic fibrosis. CDR3s leave out the opening cysteine and the closing phenylalanine or tryptophan. Part of the rows lack a size; the others show once, few, many or a class for expanded clones.

v_gene	abundance	j_gene	CDR3aa
TRBV6-6	-	TRBJ2-1	ASSSPGGPYNEQF
TRBV27	-	TRBJ2-3	AAKGTPYQDTQY
TRBV7-3	-	TRBJ2-6	ASSKGVRLQSRANVLT
TRBV2	-	TRBJ1-4	ASSERGANEKLF
TRBV11-1	-	TRBJ2-7	ASSRSLPIDEQY
TRBV7-2	-	TRBJ2-5	ASSFPGLPSEQY
TRBV18	-	TRBJ2-7	ASSPGQGPHEQY
TRBV4-3	-	TRBJ2-1	ASSRGSSGQIRWNEQF
TRBV7-2	-	TRBJ2-1	ASSFTGGEQF
TRBV7-2	-	TRBJ1-2	ASSLSFSQGFINYGYT
TRBV30	-	TRBJ1-5	AWSVTSLALSNQPQH
TRBV7-3	-	TRBJ2-2	ASSATLIENTGELF
TRBV4-1	-	TRBJ1-4	ASSRIGLTGEKLF
TRBV9	-	TRBJ1-2	ASSSRSGYT
TRBV30	-	TRBJ1-5	AWSRDRGPQPQH
TRBV4-1	-	TRBJ1-2	ASSRPTGSDGYT
TRBV6-6	-	TRBJ2-1	ASSYGSHEQF
TRBV7-2	-	TRBJ1-2	ASSNRGTGGINYGYT
TRBV5-1	-	TRBJ2-5	ASSLGGTAQETQY
TRBV6-9	-	TRBJ2-3	ASTDTQY
TRBV27	-	TRBJ2-7	ASSFGAGQQY
TRBV28	few	TRBJ2-5	ASSDGTFQETQY
TRBV5-6	once	TRBJ1-5	ASSLEGDKNQPQH
TRBV28	-	TRBJ1-4	ASSLLTGQVGTNEKLF
TRBV4-2	-	TRBJ2-2	ASSQDPAGLGTGELF